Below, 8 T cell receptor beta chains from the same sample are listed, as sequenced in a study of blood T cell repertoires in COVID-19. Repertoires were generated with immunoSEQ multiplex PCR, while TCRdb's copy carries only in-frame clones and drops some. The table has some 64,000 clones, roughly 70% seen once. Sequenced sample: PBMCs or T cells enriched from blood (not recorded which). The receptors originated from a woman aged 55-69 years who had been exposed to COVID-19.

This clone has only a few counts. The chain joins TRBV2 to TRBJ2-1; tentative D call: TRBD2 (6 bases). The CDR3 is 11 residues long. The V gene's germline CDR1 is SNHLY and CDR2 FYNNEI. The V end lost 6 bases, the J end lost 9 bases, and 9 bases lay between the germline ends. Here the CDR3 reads CASREGFEQFF. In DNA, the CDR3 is TGTGCCAGCAGGGAGGGGTTTGAGCAGTTCTTC.

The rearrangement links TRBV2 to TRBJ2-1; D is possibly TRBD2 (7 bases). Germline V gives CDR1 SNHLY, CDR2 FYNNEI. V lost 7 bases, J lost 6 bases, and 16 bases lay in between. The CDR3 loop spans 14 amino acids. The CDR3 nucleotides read TGTGCCAGCAAAAAGGGGGGGCAGAGCAATGAGCAGTTCTTC. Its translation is CASKKGGQSNEQFF.

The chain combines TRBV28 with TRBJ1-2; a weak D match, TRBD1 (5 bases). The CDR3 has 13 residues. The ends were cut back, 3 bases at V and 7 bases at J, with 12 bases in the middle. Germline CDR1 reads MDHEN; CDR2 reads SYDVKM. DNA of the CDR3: TGTGCCAGCAGTTTCTCGGGGCGGGGTGGCTACACCTTC. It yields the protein CASSFSGRGGYTF.

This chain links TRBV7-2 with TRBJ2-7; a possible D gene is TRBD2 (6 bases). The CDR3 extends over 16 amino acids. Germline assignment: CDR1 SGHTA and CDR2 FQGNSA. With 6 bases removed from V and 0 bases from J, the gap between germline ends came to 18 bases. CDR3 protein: CASSSGTGLISYEQYF. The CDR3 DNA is TGTGCCAGCAGTTCAGGGACTGGTCTGATCTCCTACGAGCAGTACTTC.

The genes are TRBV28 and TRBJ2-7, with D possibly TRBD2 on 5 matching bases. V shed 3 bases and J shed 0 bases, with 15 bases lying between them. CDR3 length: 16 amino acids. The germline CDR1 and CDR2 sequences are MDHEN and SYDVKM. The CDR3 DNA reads TGTGCCAGCAGTTTCTTGAGAGGGATAAACTCCTACGAGCAGTACTTC. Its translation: CASSFLRGINSYEQYF.

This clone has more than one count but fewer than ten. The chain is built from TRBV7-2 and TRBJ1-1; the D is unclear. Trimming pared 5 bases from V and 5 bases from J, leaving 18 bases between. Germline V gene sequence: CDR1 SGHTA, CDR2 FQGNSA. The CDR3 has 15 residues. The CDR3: CASSLRTYRTTEAFF. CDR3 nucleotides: TGTGCCAGCAGCCTCAGGACTTACCGGACGACTGAAGCTTTCTTT.

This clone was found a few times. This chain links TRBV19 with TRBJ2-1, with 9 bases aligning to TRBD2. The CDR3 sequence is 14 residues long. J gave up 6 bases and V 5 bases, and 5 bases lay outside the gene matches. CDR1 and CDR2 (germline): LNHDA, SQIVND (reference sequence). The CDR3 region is CASSPSSGINEQFF. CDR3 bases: TGTGCCAGTAGTCCATCTAGCGGGATCAATGAGCAGTTCTTC.

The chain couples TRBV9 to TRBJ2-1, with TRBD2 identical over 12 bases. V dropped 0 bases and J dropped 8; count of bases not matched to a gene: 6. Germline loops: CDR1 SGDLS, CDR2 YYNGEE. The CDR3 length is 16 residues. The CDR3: CASSVVETSGRDEQFF. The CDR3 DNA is TGTGCCAGCAGCGTAGTCGAGACTAGCGGGAGAGATGAGCAGTTCTTC.